The entry below gives a single TCR beta chain sequence along with its context. The sample is drawn from a study of blood T cell repertoires in COVID-19. This table comes from immunoSEQ multiplex PCR, and its TCRdb copy is limited to in-frame clones, with some not included. The table shows under 150,000 clones, with roughly 85% occurring only once. The specimen was peripheral blood. The clonotype originates from a woman aged 60-70 years with COVID-19, enrolled during active disease.

In nucleotides, the CDR3 is TGTGCCTGGACTCTACGGGGCTCTGGAAACACCATATATTTT. It codes for CAWTLRGSGNTIYF. The rearrangement joins TRBV30 to TRBJ1-3; D uncertain. This CDR3 region has 14 residues. The ends were cut back, 4 bases at V and 0 bases at J, with 10 bases in the middle. Germline V gene lookup returns CDR1 GTSNPN and CDR2 SVGIG (reference sequence).